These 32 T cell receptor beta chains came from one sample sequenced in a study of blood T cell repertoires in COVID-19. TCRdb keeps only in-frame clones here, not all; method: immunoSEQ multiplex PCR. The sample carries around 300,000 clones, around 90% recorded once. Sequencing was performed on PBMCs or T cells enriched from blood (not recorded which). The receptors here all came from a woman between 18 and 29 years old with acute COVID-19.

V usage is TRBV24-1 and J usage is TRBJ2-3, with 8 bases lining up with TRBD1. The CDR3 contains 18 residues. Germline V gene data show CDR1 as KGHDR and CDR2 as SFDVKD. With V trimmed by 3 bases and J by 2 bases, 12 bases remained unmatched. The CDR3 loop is CATSDVTGVLPHTDTQYF. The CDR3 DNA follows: TGTGCCACCAGTGATGTGACAGGGGTCCTCCCCCACACAGATACGCAGTATTTT.

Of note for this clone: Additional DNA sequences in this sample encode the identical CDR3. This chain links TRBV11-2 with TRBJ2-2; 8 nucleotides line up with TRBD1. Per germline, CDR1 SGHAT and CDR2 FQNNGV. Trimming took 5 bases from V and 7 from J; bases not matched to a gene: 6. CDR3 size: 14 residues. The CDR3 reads CASSRQGAVGELFF. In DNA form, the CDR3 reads TGTGCCAGCAGCCGTCAGGGGGCGGTCGGGGAGCTGTTTTTT.

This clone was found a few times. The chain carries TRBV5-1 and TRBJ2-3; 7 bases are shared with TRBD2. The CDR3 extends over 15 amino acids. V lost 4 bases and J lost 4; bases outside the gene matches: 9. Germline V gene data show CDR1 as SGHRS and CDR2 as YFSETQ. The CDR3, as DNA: TGCGCCAGCAGCGTGGACGGGGGAGGGGCAGATACGCAGTATTTT. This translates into CASSVDGGGADTQYF.

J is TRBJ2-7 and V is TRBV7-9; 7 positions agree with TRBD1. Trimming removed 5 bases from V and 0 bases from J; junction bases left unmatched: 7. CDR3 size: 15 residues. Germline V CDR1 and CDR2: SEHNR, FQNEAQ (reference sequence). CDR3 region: CASSRPGTVSYEQYF. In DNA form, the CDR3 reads TGTGCCAGCAGCCGACCCGGGACAGTCTCCTACGAGCAGTACTTC. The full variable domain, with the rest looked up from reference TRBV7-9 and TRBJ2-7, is DTGVSQNPRHKITKRGQNVTFRCDPISEHNRLYWYRQTLGQGPEFLTYFQNEAQLEKSRLLSDRFSAERPKGSFSTLEIQRTEQGDSAMYLCASSRPGTVSYEQYFGPGTRLTVT.

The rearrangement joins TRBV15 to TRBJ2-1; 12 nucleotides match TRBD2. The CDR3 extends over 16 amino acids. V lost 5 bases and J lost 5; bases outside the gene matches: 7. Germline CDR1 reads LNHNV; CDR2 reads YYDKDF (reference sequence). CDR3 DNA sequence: TGTGCCACCAGCGGGGGAGCTAGCGGGAGGGACAATGAGCAGTTCTTC. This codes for CATSGGASGRDNEQFF.

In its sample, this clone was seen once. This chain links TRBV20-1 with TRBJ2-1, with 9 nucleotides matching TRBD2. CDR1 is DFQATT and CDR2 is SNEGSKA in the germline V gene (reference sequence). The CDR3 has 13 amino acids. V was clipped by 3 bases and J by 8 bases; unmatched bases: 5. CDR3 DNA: TGCAGTGCTAGTGGCGGGAGGGCCGATGAGCAGTTCTTC. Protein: CSASGGRADEQFF.

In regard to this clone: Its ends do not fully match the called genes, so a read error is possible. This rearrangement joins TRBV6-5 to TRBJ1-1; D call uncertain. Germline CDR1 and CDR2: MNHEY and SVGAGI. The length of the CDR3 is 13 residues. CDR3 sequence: CASSYRNRPGLIF. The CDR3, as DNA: TGTGCCAGCAGTTACCGAAACCGTCCGGGGTTGATCTTT.

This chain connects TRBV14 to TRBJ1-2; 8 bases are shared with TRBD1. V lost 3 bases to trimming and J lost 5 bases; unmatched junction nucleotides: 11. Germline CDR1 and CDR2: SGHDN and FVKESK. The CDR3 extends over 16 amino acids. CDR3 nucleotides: TGTGCCAGCAGCCAGGGGGCCCCGGACAGGGTATATGGCTACACCTTC. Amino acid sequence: CASSQGAPDRVYGYTF.

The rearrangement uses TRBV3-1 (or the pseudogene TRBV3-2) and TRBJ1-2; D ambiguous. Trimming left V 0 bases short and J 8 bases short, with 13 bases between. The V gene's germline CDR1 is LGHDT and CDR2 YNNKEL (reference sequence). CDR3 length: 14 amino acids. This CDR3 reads CASSQDRISSGYTF. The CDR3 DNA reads TGTGCCAGCAGCCAAGACAGGATATCTTCCGGCTACACCTTC.

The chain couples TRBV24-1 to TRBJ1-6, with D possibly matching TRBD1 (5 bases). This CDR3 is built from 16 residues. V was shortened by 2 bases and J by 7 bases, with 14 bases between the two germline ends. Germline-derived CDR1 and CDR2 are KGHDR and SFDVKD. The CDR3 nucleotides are TGTGCCACCAGTGATTCCCGGGACTTTCCGAATTCACCCCTCCACTTT. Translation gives CATSDSRDFPNSPLHF.

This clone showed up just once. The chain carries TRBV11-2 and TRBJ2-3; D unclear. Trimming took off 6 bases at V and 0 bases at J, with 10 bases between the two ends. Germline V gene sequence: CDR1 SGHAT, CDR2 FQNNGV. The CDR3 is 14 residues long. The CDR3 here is CASRLSTSTDTQYF. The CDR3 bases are TGTGCCAGCAGATTATCGACTAGCACAGATACGCAGTATTTT. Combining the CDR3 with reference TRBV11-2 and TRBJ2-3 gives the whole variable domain EAGVAQSPRYKIIEKRQSVAFWCNPISGHATLYWYQQILGQGPKLLIQFQNNGVVDDSQLPKDRFSAERLKGVDSTLKIQPAKLEDSAVYLCASRLSTSTDTQYFGPGTRLTVL.

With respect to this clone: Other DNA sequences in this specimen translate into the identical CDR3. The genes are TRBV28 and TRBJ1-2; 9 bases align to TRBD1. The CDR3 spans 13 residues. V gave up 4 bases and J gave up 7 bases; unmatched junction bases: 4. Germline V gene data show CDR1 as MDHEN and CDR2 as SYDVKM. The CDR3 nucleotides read TGTGCCAGCAGTTGGGGACAGGGCTTTGGCTACACCTTC. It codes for CASSWGQGFGYTF.

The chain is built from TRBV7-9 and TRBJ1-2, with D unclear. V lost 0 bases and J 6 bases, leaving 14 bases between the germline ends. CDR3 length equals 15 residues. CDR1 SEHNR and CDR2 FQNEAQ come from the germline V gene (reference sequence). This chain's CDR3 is CASSLATGILNGYTF. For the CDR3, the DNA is TGTGCCAGCAGCTTAGCGACCGGGATTCTCAATGGCTACACCTTC.

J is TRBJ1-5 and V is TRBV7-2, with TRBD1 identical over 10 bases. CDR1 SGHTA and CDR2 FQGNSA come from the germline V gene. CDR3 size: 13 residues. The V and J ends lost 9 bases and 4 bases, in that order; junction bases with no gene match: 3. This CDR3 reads CASGGQGNQPQHF. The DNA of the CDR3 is TGTGCCAGTGGGGGACAGGGGAATCAGCCCCAGCATTTT.

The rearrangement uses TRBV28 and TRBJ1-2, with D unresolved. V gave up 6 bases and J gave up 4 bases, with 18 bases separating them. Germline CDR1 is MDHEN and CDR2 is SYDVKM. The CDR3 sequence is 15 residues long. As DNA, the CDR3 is TGTGCCAGCAGAACCTCCGGGATCGCCCCCTATGGCTACACCTTC. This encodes CASRTSGIAPYGYTF.

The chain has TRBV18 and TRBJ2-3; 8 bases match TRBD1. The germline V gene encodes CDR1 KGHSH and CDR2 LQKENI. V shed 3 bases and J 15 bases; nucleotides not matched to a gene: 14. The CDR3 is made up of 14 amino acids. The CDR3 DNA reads TGTGCCAGCTCACCGCAAGACCAGGGGGCCGATTGTTATTTT. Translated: CASSPQDQGADCYF.

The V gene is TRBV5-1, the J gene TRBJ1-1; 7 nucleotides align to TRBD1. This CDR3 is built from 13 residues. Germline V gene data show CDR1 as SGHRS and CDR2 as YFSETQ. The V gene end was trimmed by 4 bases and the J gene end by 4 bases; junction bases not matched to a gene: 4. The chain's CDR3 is CASSPQGSTEAFF. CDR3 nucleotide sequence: TGCGCCAGCAGCCCACAGGGGAGCACTGAAGCTTTCTTT.

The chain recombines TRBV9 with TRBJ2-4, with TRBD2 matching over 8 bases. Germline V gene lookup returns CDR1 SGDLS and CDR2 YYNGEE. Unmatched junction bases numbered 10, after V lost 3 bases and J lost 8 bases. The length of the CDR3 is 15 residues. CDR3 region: CASSADYAGGDIQYF. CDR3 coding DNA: TGTGCCAGCAGCGCCGACTATGCCGGGGGGGACATTCAGTACTTC.

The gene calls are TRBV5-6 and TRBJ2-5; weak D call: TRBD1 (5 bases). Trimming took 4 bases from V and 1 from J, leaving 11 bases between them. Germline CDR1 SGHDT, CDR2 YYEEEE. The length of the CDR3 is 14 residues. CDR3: CASSPTDSQETQYF. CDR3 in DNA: TGTGCCAGCAGCCCTACTGACAGCCAAGAGACCCAGTACTTC.

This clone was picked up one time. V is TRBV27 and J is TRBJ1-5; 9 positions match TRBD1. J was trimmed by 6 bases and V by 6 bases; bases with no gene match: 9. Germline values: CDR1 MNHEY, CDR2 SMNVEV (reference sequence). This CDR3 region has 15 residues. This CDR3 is CASSKSGTGSQPQHF. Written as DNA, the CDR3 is TGTGCCAGCAGCAAATCCGGGACAGGGAGTCAGCCCCAGCATTTT.

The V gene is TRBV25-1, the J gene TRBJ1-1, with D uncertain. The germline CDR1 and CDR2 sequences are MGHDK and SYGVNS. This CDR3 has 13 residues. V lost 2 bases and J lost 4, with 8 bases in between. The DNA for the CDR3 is TGTGCCAGCAGTGAAGGGCGAGCCACTGAAGCTTTCTTT. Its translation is CASSEGRATEAFF. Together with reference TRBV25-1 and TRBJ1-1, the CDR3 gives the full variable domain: EADIYQTPRYLVIGTGKKITLECSQTMGHDKMYWYQQDPGMELHLIHYSYGVNSTEKGDLSSESTVSRIRTEHFPLTLESARPSHTSQYLCASSEGRATEAFFGQGTRLTVV.

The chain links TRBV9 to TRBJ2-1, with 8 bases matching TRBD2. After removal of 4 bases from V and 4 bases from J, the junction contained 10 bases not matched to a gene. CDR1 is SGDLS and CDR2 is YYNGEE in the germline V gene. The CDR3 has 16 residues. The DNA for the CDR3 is TGTGCCAGCAGCCGTAGAGCGGGAGAGGGGTACAATGAGCAGTTCTTC. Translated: CASSRRAGEGYNEQFF.

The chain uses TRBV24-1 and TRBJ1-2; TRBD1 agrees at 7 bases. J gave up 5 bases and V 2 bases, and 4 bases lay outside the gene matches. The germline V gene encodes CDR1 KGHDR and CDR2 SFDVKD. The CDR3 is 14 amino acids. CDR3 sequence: CATSDSDRRYGYTF. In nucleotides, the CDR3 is TGTGCCACCAGTGATTCGGACAGGAGGTATGGCTACACCTTC.

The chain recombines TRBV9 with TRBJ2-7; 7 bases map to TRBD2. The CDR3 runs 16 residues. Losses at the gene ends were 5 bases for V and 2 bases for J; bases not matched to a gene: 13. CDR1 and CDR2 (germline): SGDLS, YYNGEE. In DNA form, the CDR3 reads TGTGCCAGCAGTTGGGCTGAGGGCGGGAGTCCCTACGAGCAGTACTTC. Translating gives CASSWAEGGSPYEQYF.

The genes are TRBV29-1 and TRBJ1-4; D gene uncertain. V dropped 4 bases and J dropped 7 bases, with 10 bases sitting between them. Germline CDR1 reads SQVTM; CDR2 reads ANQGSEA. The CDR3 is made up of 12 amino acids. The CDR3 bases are TGCAGCGTTGCCCAGGAAAGTGAAAAACTGTTTTTT. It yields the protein CSVAQESEKLFF.

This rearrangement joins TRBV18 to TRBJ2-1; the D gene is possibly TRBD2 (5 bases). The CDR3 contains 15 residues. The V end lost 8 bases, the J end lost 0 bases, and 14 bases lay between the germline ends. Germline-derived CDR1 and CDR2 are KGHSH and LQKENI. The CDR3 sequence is CASRTGVSSYNEQFF. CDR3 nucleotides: TGTGCCAGCCGTACCGGGGTAAGCTCCTACAATGAGCAGTTCTTC.

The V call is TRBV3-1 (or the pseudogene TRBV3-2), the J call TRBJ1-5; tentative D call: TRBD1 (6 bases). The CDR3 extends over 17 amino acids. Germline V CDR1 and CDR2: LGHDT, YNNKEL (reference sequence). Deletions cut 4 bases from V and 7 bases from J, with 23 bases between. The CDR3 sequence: CASSRSWDIGARQPQHF. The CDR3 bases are TGTGCCAGCAGCCGTAGTTGGGACATTGGGGCGAGGCAGCCCCAGCATTTT.

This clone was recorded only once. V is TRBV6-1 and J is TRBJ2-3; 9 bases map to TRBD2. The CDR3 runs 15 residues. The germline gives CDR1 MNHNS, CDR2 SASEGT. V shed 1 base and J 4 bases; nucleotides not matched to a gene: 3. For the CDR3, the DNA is TGTGCCAGCAGTGAAGAGGCGGGAGGGCCAGATACGCAGTATTTT. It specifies CASSEEAGGPDTQYF.

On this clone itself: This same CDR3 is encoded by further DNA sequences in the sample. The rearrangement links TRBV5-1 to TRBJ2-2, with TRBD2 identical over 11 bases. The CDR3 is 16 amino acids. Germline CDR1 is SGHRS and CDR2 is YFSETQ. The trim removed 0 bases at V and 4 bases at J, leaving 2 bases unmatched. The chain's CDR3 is CASSLVLAGGTGELFF. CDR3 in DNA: TGCGCCAGCAGCTTGGTGCTAGCGGGGGGCACCGGGGAGCTGTTTTTT.

In nucleotides, the CDR3 is TGTGCCTGGAGTGGACAGGGGGCCCAGGGGAGTAGCAATCAGCCCCAGCATTTT. Translated, it gives CAWSGQGAQGSSNQPQHF. This rearrangement joins TRBV30 to TRBJ1-5; TRBD1 matches 10 bases. Germline V gene lookup returns CDR1 GTSNPN and CDR2 SVGIG (reference sequence). The CDR3 totals 18 residues. After removal of 1 base from V and 0 bases from J, the junction contained 9 bases not matched to a gene. The whole variable domain, filled in from reference TRBV30 and TRBJ1-5, reads SQTIHQWPATLVQPVGSPLSLECTVEGTSNPNLYWYRQAAGRGLQLLFYSVGIGQISSEVPQNLSASRPQDRQFILSSKKLLLSDSGFYLCAWSGQGAQGSSNQPQHFGDGTRLSIL.

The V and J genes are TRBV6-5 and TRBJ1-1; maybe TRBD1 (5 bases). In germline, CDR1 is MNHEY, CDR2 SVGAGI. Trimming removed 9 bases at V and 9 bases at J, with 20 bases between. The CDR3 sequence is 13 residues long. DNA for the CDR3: TGTGCCAGTTCCCTCAGGGAAGGGTTCAAAGCTTTCTTT. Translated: CASSLREGFKAFF.

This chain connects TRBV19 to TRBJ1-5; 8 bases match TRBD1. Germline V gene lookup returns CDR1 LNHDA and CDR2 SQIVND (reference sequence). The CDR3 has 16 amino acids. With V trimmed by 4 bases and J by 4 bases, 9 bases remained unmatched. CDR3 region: CASSRHDRGKNQPQHF. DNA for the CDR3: TGTGCCAGTAGTAGACACGACAGGGGTAAGAATCAGCCCCAGCATTTT.